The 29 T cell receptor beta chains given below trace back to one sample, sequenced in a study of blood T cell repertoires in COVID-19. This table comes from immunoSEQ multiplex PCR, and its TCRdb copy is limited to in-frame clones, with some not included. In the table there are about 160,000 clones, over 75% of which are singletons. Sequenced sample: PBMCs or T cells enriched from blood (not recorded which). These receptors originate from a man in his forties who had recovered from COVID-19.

CDR3 sequence (DNA): TGTGCCACCAGTGATTTCGCGCGGGGAAGGAGCACAGATACGCAGTATTTT. Translating it yields CATSDFARGRSTDTQYF. J is TRBJ2-3 and V is TRBV24-1; TRBD2 might be the D (6 bases). Germline V gene data show CDR1 as KGHDR and CDR2 as SFDVKD. This CDR3 has 17 amino acids. Trimming shortened V by 1 base and J by 0 bases, and 13 bases separated the two germline ends.

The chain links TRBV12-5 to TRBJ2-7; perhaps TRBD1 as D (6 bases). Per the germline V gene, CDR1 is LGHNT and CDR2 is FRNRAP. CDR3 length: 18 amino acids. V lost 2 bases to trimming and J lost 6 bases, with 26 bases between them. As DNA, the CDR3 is TGTGCTAGTGGTTTGCTACCCCTATTTGGGACAAGATCGCTCGAGCAGTACTTC. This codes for CASGLLPLFGTRSLEQYF.

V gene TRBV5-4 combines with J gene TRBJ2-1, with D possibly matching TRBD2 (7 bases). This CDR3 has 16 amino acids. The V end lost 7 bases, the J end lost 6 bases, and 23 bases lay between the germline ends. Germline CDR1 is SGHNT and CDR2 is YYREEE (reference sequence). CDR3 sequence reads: CASLSGGGGKPNEQFF. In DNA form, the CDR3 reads TGTGCCAGCCTTTCGGGGGGCGGGGGAAAGCCCAATGAGCAGTTCTTC.

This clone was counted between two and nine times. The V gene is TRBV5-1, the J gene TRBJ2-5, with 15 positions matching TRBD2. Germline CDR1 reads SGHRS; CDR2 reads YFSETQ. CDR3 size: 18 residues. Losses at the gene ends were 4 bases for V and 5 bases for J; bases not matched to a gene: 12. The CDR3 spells CASSPAGTSGGPWETQYF. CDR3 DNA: TGCGCCAGCAGCCCGGCCGGGACTAGCGGGGGGCCGTGGGAGACCCAGTACTTC.

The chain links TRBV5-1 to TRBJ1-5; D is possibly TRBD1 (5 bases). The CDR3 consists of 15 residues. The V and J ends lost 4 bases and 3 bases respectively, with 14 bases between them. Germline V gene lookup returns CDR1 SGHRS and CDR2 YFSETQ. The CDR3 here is CASSAGPAYNQPQHF. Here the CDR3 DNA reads TGCGCCAGCAGCGCGGGACCGGCTTACAATCAGCCCCAGCATTTT.

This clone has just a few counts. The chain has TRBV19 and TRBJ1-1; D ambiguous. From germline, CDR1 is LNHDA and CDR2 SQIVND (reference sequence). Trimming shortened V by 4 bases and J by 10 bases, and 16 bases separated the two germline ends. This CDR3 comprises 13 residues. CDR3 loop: CASSNGIGVSAFF. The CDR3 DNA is TGTGCCAGTAGTAACGGAATCGGGGTTTCAGCTTTCTTT.

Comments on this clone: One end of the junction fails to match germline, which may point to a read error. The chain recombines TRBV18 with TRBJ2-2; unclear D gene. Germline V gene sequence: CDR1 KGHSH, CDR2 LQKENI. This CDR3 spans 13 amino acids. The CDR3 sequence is CASSSPLPGELFF. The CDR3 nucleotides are TGTGCCAGCTCATCACCCCTTCCCGGGGAGCTGTTTTTT.

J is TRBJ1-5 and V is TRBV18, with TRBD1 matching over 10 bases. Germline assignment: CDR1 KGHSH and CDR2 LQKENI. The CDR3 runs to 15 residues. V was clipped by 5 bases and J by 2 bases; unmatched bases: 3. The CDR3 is CASSRGTGGNQPQHF. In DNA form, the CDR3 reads TGTGCCAGCTCAAGGGGGACAGGGGGCAATCAGCCCCAGCATTTT. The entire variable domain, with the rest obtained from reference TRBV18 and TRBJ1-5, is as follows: NAGVMQNPRHLVRRRGQEARLRCSPMKGHSHVYWYRQLPEEGLKFMVYLQKENIIDESGMPKERFSAEFPKEGPSILRIQQVVRGDSAAYFCASSRGTGGNQPQHFGDGTRLSIL.

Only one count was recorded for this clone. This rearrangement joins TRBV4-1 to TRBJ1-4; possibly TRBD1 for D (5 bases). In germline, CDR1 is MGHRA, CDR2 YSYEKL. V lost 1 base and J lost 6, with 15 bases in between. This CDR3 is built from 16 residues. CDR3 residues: CASSQGWGRRDEKLFF. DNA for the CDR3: TGCGCCAGCAGCCAAGGCTGGGGCAGAAGGGATGAAAAACTGTTTTTT.

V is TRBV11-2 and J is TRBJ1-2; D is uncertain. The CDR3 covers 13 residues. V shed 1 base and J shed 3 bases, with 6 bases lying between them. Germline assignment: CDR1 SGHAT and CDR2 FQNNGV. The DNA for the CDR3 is TGTGCCAGCAGCTTAGCGCAGGACTATGGCTACACCTTC. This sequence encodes CASSLAQDYGYTF.

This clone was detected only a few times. CDR3 bases: TGTGCCTGGAGCCCTGGTAGGGGGTTAGCCTACGAGCAGTACGTC. Residues: CAWSPGRGLAYEQYV. This sequence joins TRBV30 and TRBJ2-7, with TRBD1 as a possible D gene (6 bases). With 3 bases removed from V and 2 bases from J, the gap between germline ends came to 17 bases. Germline CDR1 GTSNPN, CDR2 SVGIG (reference sequence). The CDR3 runs 15 residues.

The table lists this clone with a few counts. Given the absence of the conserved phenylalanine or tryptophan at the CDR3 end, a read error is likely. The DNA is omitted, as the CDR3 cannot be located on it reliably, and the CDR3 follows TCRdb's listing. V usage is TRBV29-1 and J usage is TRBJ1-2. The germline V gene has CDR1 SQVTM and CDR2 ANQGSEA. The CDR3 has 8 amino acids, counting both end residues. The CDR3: CSVEGGPI.

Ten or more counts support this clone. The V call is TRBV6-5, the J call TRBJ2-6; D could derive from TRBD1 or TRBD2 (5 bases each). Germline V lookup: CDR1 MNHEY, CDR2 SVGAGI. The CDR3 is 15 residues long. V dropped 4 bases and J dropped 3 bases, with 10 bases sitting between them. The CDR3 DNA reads TGTGCCAGCAGTTTCTCAGGGAGTGGGGCCAACGTCCTGACTTTC. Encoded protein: CASSFSGSGANVLTF.

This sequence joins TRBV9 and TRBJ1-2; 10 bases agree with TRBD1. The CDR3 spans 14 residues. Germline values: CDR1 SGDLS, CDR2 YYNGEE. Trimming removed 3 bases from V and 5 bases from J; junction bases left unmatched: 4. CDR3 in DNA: TGTGCCAGCAGCGCCCGGGACAGGGGTTATGGCTACACCTTC. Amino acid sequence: CASSARDRGYGYTF.

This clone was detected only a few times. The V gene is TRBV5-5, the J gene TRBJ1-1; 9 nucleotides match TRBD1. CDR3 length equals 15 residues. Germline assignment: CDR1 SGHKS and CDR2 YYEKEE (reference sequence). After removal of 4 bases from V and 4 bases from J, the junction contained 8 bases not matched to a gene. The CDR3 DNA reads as TGTGCCAGCAGCATCCCCGGGACAGGGACCACTGAAGCTTTCTTT. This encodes CASSIPGTGTTEAFF.

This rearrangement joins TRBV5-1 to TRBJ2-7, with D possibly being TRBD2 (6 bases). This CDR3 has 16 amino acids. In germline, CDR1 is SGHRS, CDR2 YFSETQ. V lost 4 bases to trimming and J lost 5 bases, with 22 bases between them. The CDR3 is CASSGWIPTTGDEQYF. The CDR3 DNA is TGCGCCAGCAGCGGGTGGATACCGACAACGGGGGACGAGCAGTACTTC.

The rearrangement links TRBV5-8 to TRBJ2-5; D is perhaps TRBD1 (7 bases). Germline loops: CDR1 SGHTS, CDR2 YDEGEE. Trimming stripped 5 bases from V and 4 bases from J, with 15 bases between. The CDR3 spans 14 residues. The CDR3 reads CASRFGGGGETQYF. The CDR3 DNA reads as TGTGCCAGCAGATTCGGAGGGGGCGGAGAGACCCAGTACTTC.

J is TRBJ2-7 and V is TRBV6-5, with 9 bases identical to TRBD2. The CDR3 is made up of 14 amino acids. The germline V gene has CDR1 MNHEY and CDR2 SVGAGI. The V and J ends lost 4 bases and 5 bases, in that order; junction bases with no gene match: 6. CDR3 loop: CASSSPGTSNEQYF. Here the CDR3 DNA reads TGTGCCAGCAGTTCCCCCGGGACTAGCAACGAGCAGTACTTC.

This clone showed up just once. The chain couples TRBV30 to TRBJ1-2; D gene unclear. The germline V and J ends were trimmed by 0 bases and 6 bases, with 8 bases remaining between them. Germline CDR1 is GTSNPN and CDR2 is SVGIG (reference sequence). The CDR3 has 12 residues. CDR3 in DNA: TGTGCCTGGAGTGTAGGCGGGGATGGCTACACCTTC. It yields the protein CAWSVGGDGYTF.

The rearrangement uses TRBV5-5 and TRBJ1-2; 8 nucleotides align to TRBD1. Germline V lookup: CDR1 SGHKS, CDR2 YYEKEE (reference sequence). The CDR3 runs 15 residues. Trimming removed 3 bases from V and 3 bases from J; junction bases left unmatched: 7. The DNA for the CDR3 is TGTGCCAGCAGCTCCGGACAGGGAGCATACTATGGCTACACCTTC. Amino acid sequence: CASSSGQGAYYGYTF.

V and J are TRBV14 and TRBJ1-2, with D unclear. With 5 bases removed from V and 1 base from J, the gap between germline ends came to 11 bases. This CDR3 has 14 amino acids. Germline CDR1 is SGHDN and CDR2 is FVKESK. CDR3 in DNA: TGTGCCAGCAGCTTTCGAGCCTTTAACTATGGCTACACCTTC. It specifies CASSFRAFNYGYTF.

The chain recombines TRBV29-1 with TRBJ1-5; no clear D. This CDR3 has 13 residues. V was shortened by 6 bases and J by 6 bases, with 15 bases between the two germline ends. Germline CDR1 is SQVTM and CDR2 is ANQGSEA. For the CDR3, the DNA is TGCAGCGTGGAGGACGAAGTTGGTCAGCCCCAGCATTTT. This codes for CSVEDEVGQPQHF.

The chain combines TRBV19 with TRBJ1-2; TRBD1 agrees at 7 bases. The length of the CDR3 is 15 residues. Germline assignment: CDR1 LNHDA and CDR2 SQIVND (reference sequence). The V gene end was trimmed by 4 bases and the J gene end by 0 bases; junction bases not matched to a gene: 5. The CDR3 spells CASSTRQGSNYGYTF. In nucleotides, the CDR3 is TGTGCCAGTAGTACGAGACAGGGATCTAACTATGGCTACACCTTC.

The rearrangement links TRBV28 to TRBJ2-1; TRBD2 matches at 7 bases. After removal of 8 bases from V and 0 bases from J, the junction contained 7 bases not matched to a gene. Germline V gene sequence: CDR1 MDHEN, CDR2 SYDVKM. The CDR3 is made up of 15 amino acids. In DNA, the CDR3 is TGTGCCAGCTATGAACCGGGGGGCTCCTACAATGAGCAGTTCTTC. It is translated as CASYEPGGSYNEQFF.

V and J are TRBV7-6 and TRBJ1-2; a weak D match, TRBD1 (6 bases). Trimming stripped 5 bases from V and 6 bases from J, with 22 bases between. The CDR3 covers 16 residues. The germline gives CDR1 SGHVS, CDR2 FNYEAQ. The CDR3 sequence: CASSRVLGTPPDGYTF. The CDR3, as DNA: TGTGCCAGCAGCCGTGTCCTGGGGACACCGCCTGATGGCTACACCTTC.

The DNA of the CDR3 is TGTGCCAGCAGCTTAGCCGGGAGCTCTGGAAACACCATATATTTT. The encoded protein is CASSLAGSSGNTIYF. The J gene is TRBJ1-3, the V gene TRBV7-2; D gene unclear. In germline, CDR1 is SGHTA, CDR2 FQGNSA. This CDR3 has 15 residues. Trimming stripped 0 bases from V and 0 bases from J, with 6 bases between.

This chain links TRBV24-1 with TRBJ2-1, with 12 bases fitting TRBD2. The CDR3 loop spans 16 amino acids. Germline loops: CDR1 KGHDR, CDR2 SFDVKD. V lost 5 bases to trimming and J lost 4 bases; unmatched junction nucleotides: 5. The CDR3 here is CATSVASGGAYNEQFF. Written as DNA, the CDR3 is TGTGCCACCAGTGTCGCTAGCGGGGGGGCTTACAATGAGCAGTTCTTC.

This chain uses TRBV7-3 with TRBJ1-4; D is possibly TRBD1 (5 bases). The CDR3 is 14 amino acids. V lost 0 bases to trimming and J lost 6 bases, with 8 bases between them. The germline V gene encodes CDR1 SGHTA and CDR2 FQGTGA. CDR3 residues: CASSLTGVDEKLFF. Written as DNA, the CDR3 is TGTGCCAGCAGCTTAACAGGGGTGGATGAAAAACTGTTTTTT.

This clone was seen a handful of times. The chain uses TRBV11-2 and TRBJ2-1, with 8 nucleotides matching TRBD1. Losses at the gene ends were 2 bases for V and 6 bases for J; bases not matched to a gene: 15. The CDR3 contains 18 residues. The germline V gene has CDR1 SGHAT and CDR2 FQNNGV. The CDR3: CASSLQGRTGRKFNEQFF. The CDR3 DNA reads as TGTGCCAGCAGCTTACAGGGCCGGACAGGGAGGAAGTTCAATGAGCAGTTCTTC.